This section outlines one T cell receptor beta chain sequence together with its context. What it binds is not known. The data were obtained in a study of blood T cells in healthy people across ages. The CDR3 extends over 15 amino acids. Trimming removed 1 base at V and 3 bases at J, with 14 bases between. CDR1 and CDR2 from the germline V gene are SGHNT and YYREEE (reference sequence). The second PCR ran about 7 to 12 cycles with a sample-barcoded 5' primer and J-beta primers. A template-switch adaptor that had 12 random nucleotides put a tag on each cDNA molecule. TCRdb fed the 5' RACE reads into MiXCR, producing one record per CDR3 protein. The data contain about 1.6 million distinct CDR3 sequences, 30% to 40% of them singletons. Whole-study findings and limits: A strong correlation was found between TCR beta diversity and the percentage of naive T cells. It was not possible, with unsorted PBMCs, to conclusively compare naive and antigen-experienced cells.

Each donor supplied roughly 9.2 milliliters of peripheral blood. The chain has TRBV5-4 and TRBJ2-7; the D gene is possibly TRBD2 (6 bases). Sequencing was performed on blood. The sequence was obtained from a woman in her thirties in good health. In DNA, the CDR3 is TGTGCCAGCAGCTTGCTCCCGGGAGCGGGCTACGAGCAGTACTTC. Its translation: CASSLLPGAGYEQYF.